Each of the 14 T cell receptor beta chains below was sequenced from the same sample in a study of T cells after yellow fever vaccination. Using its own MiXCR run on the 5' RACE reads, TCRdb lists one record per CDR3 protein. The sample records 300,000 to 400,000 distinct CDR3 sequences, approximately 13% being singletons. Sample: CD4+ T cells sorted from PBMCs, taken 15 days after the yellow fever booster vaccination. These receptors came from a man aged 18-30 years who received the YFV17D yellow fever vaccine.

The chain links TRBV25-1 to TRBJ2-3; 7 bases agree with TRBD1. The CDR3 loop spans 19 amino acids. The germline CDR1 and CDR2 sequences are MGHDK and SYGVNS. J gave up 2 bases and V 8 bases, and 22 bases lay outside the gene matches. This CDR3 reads CASSGWDSRRRPHTDTQYF. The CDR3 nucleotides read TGTGCCAGCTCGGGTTGGGACAGCCGAAGGAGGCCACACACAGATACGCAGTATTTT. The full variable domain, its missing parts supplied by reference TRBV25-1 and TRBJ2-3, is EADIYQTPRYLVIGTGKKITLECSQTMGHDKMYWYQQDPGMELHLIHYSYGVNSTEKGDLSSESTVSRIRTEHFPLTLESARPSHTSQYLCASSGWDSRRRPHTDTQYFGPGTRLTVL.

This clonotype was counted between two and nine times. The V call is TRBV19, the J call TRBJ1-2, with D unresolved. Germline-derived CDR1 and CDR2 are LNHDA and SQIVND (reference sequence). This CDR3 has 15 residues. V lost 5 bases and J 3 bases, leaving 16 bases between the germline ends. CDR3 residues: CASSVDTTFYYGYTF. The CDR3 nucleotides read TGTGCCAGTAGTGTCGACACAACATTTTACTATGGCTACACCTTC.

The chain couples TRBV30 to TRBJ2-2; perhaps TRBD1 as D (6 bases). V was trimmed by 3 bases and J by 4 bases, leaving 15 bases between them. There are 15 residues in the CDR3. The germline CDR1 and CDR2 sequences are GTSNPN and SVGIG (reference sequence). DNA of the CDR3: TGTGCCTGGAGGAGAGGGGGTCTACTCACCGGGGAGCTGTTTTTT. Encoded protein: CAWRRGGLLTGELFF.

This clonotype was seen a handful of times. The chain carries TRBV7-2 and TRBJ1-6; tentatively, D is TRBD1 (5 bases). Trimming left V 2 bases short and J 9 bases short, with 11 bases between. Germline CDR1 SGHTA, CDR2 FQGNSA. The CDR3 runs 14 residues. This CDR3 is CASSLPGYGSPLHF. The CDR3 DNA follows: TGTGCCAGCAGCTTACCAGGGTACGGTTCACCCCTCCACTTT.

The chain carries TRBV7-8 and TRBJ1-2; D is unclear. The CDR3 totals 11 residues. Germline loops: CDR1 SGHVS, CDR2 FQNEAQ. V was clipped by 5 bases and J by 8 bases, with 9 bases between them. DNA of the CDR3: TGTGCCAGCAGCCCCATCGAGGGCTACACCTTC. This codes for CASSPIEGYTF.

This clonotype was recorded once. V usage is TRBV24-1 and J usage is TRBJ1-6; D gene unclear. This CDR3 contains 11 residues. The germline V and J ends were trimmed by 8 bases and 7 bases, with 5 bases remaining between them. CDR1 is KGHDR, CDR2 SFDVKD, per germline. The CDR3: CATTPNSPLHF. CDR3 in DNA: TGTGCCACCACCCCGAATTCACCCCTCCACTTT.

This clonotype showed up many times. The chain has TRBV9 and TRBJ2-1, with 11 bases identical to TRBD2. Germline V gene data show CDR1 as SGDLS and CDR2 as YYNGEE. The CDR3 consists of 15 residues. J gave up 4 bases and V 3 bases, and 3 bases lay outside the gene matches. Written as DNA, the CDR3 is TGTGCCAGCAGCGCCCTAGCGGGGGGATACAATGAGCAGTTCTTC. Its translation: CASSALAGGYNEQFF.

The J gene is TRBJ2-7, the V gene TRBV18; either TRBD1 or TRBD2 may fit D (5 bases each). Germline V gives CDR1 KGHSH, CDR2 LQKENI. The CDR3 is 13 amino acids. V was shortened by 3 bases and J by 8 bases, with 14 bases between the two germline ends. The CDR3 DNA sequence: TGTGCCAGCTCACCGACTGGGGGTTACCAGCAGTACGTC. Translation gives CASSPTGGYQQYV.

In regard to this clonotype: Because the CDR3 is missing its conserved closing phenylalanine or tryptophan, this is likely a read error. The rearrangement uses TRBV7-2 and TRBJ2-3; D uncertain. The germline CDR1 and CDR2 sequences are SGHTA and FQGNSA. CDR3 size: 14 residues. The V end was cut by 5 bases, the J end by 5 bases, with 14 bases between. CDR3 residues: CASSRIALRDTQYI. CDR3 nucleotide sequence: TGTGCCAGCAGCCGAATAGCACTCAGAGATACGCAGTATATT.

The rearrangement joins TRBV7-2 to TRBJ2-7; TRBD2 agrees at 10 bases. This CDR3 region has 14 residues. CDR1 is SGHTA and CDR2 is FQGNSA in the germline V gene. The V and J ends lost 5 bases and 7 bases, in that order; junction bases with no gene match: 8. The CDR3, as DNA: TGTGCCAGCAGCCCAAGCGGGGGGGCGAGGGAGCAGTACGTC. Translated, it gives CASSPSGGAREQYV.

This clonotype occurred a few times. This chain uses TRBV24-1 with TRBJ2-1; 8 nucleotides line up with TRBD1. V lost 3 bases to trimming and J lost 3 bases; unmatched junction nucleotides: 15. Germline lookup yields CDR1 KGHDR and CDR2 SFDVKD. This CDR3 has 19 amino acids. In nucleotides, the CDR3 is TGTGCCACCAGTGATCCCGGGACAGGAGTGTCACGGTACTACAATGAGCAGTTCTTC. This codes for CATSDPGTGVSRYYNEQFF.

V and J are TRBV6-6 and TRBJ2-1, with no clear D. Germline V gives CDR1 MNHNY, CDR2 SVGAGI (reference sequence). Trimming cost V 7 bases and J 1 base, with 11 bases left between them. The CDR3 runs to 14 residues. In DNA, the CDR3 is TGTGCCAGCATCTTTGACTTTTCCTACAATGAGCAGTTCTTC. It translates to CASIFDFSYNEQFF.

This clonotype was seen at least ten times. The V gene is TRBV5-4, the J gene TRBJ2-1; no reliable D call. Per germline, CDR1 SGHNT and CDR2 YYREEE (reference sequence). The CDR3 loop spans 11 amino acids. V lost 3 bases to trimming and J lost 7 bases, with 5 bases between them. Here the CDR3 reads CASSWGNEQFF. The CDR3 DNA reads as TGTGCCAGCAGCTGGGGTAATGAGCAGTTCTTC.

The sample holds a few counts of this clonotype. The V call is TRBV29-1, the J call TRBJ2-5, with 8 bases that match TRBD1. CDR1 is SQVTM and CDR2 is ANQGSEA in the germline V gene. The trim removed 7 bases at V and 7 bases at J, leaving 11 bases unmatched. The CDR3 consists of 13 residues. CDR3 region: CSGRQGTTGTQYF. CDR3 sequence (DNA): TGCAGCGGCCGACAGGGGACAACGGGGACCCAGTACTTC.